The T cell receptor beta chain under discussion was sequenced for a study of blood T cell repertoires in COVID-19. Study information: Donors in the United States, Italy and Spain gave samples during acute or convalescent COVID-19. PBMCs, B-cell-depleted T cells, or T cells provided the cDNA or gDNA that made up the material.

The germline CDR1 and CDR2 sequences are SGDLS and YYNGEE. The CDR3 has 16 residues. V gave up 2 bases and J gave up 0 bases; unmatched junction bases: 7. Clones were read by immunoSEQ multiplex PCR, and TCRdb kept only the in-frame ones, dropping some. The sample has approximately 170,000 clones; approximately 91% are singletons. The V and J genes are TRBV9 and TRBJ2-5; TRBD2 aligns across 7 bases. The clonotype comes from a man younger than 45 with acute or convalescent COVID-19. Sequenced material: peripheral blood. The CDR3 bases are TGTGCCAGCAGCGTCCGACTAGCACCGTACCAAGAGACCCAGTACTTC. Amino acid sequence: CASSVRLAPYQETQYF.